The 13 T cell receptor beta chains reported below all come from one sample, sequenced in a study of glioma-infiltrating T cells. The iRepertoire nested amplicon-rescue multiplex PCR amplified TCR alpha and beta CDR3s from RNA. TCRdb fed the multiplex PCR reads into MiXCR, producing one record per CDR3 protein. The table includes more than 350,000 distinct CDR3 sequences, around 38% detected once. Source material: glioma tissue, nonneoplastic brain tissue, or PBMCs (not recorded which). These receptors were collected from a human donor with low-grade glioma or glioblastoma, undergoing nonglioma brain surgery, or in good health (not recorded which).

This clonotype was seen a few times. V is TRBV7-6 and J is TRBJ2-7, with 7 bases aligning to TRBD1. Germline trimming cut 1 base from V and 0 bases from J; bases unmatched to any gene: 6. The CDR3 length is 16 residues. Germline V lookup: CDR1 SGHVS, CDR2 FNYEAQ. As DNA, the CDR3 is TGTGCCAGCAGCTTAGGACCGGGACAGAGCTCCTACGAGCAGTACTTC. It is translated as CASSLGPGQSSYEQYF.

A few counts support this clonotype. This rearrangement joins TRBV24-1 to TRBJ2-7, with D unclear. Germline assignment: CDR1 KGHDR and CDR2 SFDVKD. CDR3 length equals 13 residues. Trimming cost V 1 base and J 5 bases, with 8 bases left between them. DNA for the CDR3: TGTGCCACCAGTGATTTACACCTGAACGAGCAGTACTTC. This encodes CATSDLHLNEQYF.

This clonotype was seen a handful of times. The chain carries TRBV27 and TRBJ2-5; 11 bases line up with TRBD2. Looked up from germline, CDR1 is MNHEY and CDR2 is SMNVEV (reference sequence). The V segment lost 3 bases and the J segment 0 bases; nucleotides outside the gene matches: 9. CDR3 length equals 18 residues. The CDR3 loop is CASSFRLTSGTYQETQYF. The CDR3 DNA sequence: TGTGCCAGCAGTTTTAGACTGACTAGCGGGACCTACCAAGAGACCCAGTACTTC.

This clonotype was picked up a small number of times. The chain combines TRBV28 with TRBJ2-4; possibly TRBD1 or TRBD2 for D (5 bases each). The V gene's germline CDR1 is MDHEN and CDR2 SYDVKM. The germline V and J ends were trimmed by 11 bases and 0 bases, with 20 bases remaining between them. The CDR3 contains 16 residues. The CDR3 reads CAASSGRVIAKNIQYF. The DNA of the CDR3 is TGTGCCGCCTCCTCGGGGCGAGTTATAGCCAAAAACATTCAGTACTTC.

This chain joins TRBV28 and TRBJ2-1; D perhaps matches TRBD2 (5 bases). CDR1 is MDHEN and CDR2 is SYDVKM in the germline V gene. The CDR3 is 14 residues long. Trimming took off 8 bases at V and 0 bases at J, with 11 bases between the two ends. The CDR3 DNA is TGTGCCAGCGGGGAGCTAGGCTCCTACAATGAGCAGTTCTTC. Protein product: CASGELGSYNEQFF.

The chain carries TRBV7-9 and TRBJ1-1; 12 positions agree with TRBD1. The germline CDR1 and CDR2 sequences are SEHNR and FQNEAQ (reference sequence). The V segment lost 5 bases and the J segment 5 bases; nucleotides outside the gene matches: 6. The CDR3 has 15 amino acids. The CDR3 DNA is TGTGCCAGCAGCCTGGGACAGGGGGCTGATACTGAAGCTTTCTTT. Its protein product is CASSLGQGADTEAFF.

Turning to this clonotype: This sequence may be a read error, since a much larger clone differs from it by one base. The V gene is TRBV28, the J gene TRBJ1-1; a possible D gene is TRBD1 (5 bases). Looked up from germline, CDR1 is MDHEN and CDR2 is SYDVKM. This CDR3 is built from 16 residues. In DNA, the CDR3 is TGTGCCTGCAGTCTGGAGACAGTCAAGTCGAACACTGAAGCTTTCTTT. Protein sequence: CACSLETVKSNTEAFF. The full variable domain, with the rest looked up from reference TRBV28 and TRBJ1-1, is DVKVTQSSRYLVKRTGEKVFLECVQDMDHENMFWYRQDPGLGLRLIYFSYDVKMKEKGDIPEGYSVSREKKERFSLILESASTNQTSMYLCACSLETVKSNTEAFFGQGTRLTVV.

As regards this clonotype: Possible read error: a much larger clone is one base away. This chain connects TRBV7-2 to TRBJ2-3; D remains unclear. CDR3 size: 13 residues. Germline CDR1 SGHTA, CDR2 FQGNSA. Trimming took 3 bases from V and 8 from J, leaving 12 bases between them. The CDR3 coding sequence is TGTGCCAGCAGCTTCTCGGTTAGAGGTACGCAGTATTTT. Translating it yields CASSFSVRGTQYF.

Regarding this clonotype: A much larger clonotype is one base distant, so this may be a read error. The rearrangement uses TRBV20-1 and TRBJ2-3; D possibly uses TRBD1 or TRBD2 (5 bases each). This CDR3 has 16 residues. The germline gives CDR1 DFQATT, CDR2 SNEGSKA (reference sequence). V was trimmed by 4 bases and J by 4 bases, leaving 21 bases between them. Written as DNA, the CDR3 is TGCAGTGCTAAAGCTGGGGGATGGGATCCGGCAGATACGCAGTATTTT. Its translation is CSAKAGGWDPADTQYF.

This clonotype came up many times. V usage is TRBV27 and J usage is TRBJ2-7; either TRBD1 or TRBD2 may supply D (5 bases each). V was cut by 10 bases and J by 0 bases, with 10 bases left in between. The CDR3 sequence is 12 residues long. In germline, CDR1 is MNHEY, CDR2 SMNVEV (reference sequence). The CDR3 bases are TGTGCCACGGGACCCCACTCCTACGAGCAGTACTTC. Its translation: CATGPHSYEQYF.

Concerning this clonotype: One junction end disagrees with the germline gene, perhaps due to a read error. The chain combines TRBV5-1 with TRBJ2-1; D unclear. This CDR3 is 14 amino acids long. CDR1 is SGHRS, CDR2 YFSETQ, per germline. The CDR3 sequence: CASSSMGTDNEQFF. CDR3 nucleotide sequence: TGCGCAAGCAGCTCGATGGGCACTGACAATGAGCAGTTCTTC.

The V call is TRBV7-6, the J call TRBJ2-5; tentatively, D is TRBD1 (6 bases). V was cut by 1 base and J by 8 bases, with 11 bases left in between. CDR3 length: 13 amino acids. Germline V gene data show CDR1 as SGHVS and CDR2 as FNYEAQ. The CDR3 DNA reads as TGTGCCAGCAGCTTAGGGAACAGGGCAACCCAGTACTTC. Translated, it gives CASSLGNRATQYF.

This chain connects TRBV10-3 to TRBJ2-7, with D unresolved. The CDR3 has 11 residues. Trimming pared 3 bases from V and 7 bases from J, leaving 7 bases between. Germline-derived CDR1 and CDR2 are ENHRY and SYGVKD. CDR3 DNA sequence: TGTGCCATCAGTGAAACGGAAGAGCAGTACTTC. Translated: CAISETEEQYF.